The rows below give T cell receptor beta chains drawn from one sample of a study of post-analysis software for immune sequencing data. TCRdb independently ran MiXCR on the PCR reads; one entry per CDR3 protein. The sample contains roughly 580,000 distinct CDR3 sequences, 44% of which appear only once. Sequenced sample: blood. Every receptor here comes from a girl between 5 and 17 years old with multiple sclerosis. Each CDR3 is given with its conserved first and last residue. The D gene is left open where the match is weak. Clone size is not always given. Where it is, it says once, few, many or a class for expanded clones.

d_call clone_size j_call v_call cdr3_nt cdr3_aa
NA few TRBJ1-1 TRBV20-1 TGCAGTGCGGGCCGGGATTACACTGAAGCTTTCTTT CSAGRDYTEAFF
NA NA TRBJ2-5 TRBV12-3/TRBV12-4 TGTGCCAGCAGACCGGACAGTCAGACCCAGTACTTC CASRPDSQTQYF
TRBD2 NA TRBJ2-1 TRBV24-1 TGTGCCACCAGTGACCGGACTAGCGGGGGGGCCATTGATGAGCAGTTCTTC CATSDRTSGGAIDEQFF
NA few TRBJ2-3 TRBV15 TGTGCCACCAGCAGAGATTTACTAACCAAAAATACGCAGTATTTT CATSRDLLTKNTQYF
NA NA TRBJ2-7 TRBV5-1 TGCGCCAGCAGCTTGGCCGGAGGAGGACAAGGACACGAGCAGTACTTC CASSLAGGGQGHEQYF
NA few TRBJ2-3 TRBV5-6 TGTGCCAGCAGCTTCCGAGGCGGGAGCACAGATACGCAGTATTTT CASSFRGGSTDTQYF
NA NA TRBJ1-5 TRBV10-2 TGCGCCAGCAGTGATCCGGGGCGCCAGCCCCAGCATTTT CASSDPGRQPQHF
NA NA TRBJ2-7 TRBV12-3/TRBV12-4 TGTGCCAGCAGTCTCTCCCCTATCCATCGACAGGCCTCCACCTACGAGCAGTACTTC CASSLSPIHRQASTYEQYF
NA NA TRBJ1-6 TRBV12-3/TRBV12-4 TGTGCCAGCAAGGAGGACAGTCTTAATTCACCCCTCCACTTT CASKEDSLNSPLHF
NA few TRBJ2-1 TRBV20-1 TGCAGTGCTAGAGATTTAAGCCGAGACTACAATGAGCAGTTCTTC CSARDLSRDYNEQFF
NA NA TRBJ2-1 TRBV29-1 TGCGGCGTCGACGCTCTAGCTGTAACCTACAATGAGCAGTTCTTC CGVDALAVTYNEQFF
TRBD1 NA TRBJ1-2 TRBV20-1 TGCAGTGCTCACCTGGACAGGGACTATGGCTGCACCTTC CSAHLDRDYGCTF
NA NA TRBJ1-5 TRBV6-6 TGTGCCAGCAGTTACATACAGGGCGATCAGCCCCAGCATTTT CASSYIQGDQPQHF
NA few TRBJ2-1 TRBV7-3 TGTGCCAGCAGCCCAGACCGCCTTTCCTACAATGAGCAGTTCTTC CASSPDRLSYNEQFF
NA NA TRBJ1-1 TRBV21-1 TGTGCCAGCAGCCCTATATCGGGCGGGGAAGCTTTCTTT CASSPISGGEAFF
NA NA TRBJ1-1 TRBV28 TGTGCCAGCAGTTTGGAAGGGGTGAATGATGAAGCTTTCTTT CASSLEGVNDEAFF
TRBD1 NA TRBJ2-5 TRBV5-1 TGCGCCAGCAGCCCCTGGACAGGGTCCTTCTCGGGAGAGACCCAGTACTTC CASSPWTGSFSGETQYF
NA NA TRBJ1-2 TRBV7-8 TGTGCCAGCAGCTTAGTTTCCTACAGGGGCTACACCTTC CASSLVSYRGYTF
NA NA TRBJ2-1 TRBV28 TGTGCCAGCTGGGGGGCTAGCCAAAACAATGAGCAGTTCTTC CASWGASQNNEQFF
TRBD2 NA TRBJ2-3 TRBV5-1 TGCGCCAGCAGCTTGGGAGCGGGGGTCGACACAGATACGCAGTATTTT CASSLGAGVDTDTQYF
TRBD2 few TRBJ2-7 TRBV20-1 TGCAGTGCTATAAGCGGGAGGCTCGCCTACGAGCAGTACTTC CSAISGRLAYEQYF
NA NA TRBJ2-7 TRBV27 TGTGCCAGCAGTTCGGACACAGGGCCCGAGCAGTACTTC CASSSDTGPEQYF
NA NA TRBJ2-1 TRBV5-1 TGCGCCAGCAGCATGGACGCCGGGTACAATGAGCAGTTCTTC CASSMDAGYNEQFF
TRBD1 few TRBJ1-2 TRBV4-1 TGCGCCAGCAGCCAAGGCGACAGGGCGGGAGGCTACACCTTC CASSQGDRAGGYTF
TRBD2 NA TRBJ2-1 TRBV12-3/TRBV12-4 TGTGCCAGCCGCCTAGCGGTGGACAATGAGCAGTTCTTC CASRLAVDNEQFF
TRBD2 NA TRBJ2-7 TRBV5-1 TGCGCCAGCAGCTCGAGGACTAGCGGGTTTTCTACGAGCTCCTACGAGCAGTACTTC CASSSRTSGFSTSSYEQYF
NA NA TRBJ2-3 TRBV2 TGTGCCACCCGTCTCGTGGATACGCAGTATTTT CATRLVDTQYF
NA NA TRBJ2-1 TRBV7-9 TGTGCCAGCAGCTTAACACAGGGAAACAATGAGCAGTTCTTC CASSLTQGNNEQFF
TRBD2 NA TRBJ2-3 TRBV10-3 TGTGCCATCAGTGAGTCGCGGGCGGGAGGGCCCGTAACAGATACGCAGTATTTT CAISESRAGGPVTDTQYF
NA NA TRBJ1-4 TRBV10-3 TGTGCCATCAGTGAGGAGGGTTCTAATGAAAAACTGTTTTTT CAISEEGSNEKLFF
TRBD1 NA TRBJ2-7 TRBV6-6 TGTGCCAGCAGTCTCGGGACAGGGGAGCGCGAGCAGTACTTC CASSLGTGEREQYF
NA few TRBJ2-1 TRBV5-5 TGTGCCAGCAGCTTAATGTCCTACAATGAGCAGTTCTTC CASSLMSYNEQFF